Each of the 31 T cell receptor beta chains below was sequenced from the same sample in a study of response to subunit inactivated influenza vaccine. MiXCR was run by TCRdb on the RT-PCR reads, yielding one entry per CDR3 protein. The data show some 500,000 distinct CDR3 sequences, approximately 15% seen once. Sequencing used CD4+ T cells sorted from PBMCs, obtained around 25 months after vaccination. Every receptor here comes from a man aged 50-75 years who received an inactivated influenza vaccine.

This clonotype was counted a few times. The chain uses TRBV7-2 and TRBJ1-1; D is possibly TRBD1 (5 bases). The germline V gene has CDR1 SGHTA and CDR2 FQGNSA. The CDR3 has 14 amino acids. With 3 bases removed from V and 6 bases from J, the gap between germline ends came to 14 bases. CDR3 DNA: TGTGCCAGCAGCTTGCCCCATCAGGGCTCTGAAGCTTTCTTT. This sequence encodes CASSLPHQGSEAFF.

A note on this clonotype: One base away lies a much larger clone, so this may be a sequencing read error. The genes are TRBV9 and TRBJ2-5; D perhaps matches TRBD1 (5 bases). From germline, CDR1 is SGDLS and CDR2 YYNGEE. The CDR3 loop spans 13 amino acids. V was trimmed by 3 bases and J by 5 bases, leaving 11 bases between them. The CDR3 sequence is CASSGTLGETQYF. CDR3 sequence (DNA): TGTGCCAGCAGCGGGACATTGGGGGAGACCCAGTACTTC.

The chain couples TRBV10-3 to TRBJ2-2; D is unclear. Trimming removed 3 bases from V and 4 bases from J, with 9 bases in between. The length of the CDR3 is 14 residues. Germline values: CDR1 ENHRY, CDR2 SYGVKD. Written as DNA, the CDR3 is TGTGCCATCAGTGATCTACTCATCACCGGGGAGCTGTTTTTT. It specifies CAISDLLITGELFF.

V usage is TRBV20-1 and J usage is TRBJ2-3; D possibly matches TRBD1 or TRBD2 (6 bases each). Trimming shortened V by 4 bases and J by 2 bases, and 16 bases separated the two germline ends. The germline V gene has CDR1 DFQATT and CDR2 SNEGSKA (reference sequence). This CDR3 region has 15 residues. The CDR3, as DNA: TGCAGTGCTAAGGGGGATAGCGGTTACACAGATACGCAGTATTTT. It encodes CSAKGDSGYTDTQYF.

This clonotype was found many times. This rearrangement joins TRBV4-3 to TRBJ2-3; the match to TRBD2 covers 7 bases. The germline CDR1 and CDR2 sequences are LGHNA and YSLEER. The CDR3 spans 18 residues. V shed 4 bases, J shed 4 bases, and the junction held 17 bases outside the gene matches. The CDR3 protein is CASSREGRRNAIADTQYF. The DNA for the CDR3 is TGCGCCAGCAGCCGGGAGGGACGGCGAAACGCTATTGCAGATACGCAGTATTTT.

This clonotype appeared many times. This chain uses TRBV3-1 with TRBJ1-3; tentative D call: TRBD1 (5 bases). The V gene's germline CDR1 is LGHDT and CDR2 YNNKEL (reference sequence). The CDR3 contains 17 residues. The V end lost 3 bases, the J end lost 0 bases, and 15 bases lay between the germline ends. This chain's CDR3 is CASSQDGTSLSGNTIYF. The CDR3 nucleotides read TGTGCCAGCAGCCAGGATGGGACTTCACTCTCTGGAAACACCATATATTTT. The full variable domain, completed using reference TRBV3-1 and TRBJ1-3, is DTAVSQTPKYLVTQMGNDKSIKCEQNLGHDTMYWYKQDSKKFLKIMFSYNNKELIINETVPNRFSPKSPDKAHLNLHINSLELGDSAVYFCASSQDGTSLSGNTIYFGEGSWLTVV.

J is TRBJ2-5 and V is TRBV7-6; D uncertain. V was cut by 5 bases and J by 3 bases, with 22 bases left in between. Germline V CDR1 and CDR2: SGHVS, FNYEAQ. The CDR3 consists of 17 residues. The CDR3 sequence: CASSQKPRLVPKETQYF. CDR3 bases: TGTGCCAGCAGCCAAAAGCCCCGGTTAGTTCCGAAAGAGACCCAGTACTTC. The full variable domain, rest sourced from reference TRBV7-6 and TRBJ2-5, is GAGVSQSPRYKVTKRGQDVALRCDPISGHVSLYWYRQALGQGPEFLTYFNYEAQQDKSGLPNDRFSAERPEGSISTLTIQRTEQRDSAMYRCASSQKPRLVPKETQYFGPGTRLLVL.

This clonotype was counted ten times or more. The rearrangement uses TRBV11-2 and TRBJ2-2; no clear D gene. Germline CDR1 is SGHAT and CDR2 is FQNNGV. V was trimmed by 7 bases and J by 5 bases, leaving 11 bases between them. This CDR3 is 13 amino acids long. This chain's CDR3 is CASTTSRTGELFF. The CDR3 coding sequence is TGTGCCAGCACTACTTCGAGGACCGGGGAGCTGTTTTTT.

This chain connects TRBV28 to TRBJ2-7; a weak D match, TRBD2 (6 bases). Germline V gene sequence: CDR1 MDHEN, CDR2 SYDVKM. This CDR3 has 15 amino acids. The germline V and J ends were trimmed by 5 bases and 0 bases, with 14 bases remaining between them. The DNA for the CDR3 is TGTGCCAGCAGTGGGGGGAGCTCCCCCTCCTACGAGCAGTACTTC. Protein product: CASSGGSSPSYEQYF.

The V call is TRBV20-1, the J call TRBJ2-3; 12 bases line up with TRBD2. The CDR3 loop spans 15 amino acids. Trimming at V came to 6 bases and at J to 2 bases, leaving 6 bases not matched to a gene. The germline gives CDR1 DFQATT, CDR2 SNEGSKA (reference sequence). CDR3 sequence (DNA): TGCAGTGCAGCGGGACTAGCGGGCCTCACAGATACGCAGTATTTT. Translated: CSAAGLAGLTDTQYF.

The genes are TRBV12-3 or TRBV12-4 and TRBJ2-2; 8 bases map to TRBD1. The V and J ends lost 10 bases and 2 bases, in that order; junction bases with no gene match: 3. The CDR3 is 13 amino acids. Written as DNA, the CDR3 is TGTGCCATTGGACAGGGCAACACCGGGGAGCTGTTTTTT. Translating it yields CAIGQGNTGELFF.

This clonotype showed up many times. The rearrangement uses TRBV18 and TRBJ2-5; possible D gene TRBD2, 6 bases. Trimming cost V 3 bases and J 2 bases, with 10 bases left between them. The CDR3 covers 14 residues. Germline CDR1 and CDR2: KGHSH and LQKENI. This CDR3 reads CASSPRTTQETQYF. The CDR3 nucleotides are TGTGCCAGCTCACCGAGGACTACTCAAGAGACCCAGTACTTC. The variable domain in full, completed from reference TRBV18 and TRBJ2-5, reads NAGVMQNPRHLVRRRGQEARLRCSPMKGHSHVYWYRQLPEEGLKFMVYLQKENIIDESGMPKERFSAEFPKEGPSILRIQQVVRGDSAAYFCASSPRTTQETQYFGPGTRLLVL.

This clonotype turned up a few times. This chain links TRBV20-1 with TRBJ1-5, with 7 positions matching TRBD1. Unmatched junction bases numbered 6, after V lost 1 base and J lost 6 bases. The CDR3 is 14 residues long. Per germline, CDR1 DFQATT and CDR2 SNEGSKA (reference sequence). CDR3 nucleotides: TGCAGTGCTAGAGTCCGGGACAGCGGTCAGCCCCAGCATTTT. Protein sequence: CSARVRDSGQPQHF.

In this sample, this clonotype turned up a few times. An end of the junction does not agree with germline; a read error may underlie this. This CDR3 reads CASSLAGSGYEQYF. The CDR3 bases are TGTGCCAGCAGCCTAGCGGGATCCGGCTACGAGCAGTACTTC. The chain has TRBV7-2 and TRBJ2-7; 9 nucleotides align to TRBD2. This CDR3 has 14 residues. The germline gives CDR1 SGHTA, CDR2 FQGNSA.

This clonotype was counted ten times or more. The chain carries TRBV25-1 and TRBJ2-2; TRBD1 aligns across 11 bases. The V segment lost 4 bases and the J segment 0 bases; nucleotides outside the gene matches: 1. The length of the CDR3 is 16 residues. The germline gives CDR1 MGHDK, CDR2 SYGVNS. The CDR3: CASSAGQGANTGELFF. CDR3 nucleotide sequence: TGTGCCAGCAGTGCGGGACAGGGGGCGAACACCGGGGAGCTGTTTTTT. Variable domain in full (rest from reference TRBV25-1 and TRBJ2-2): EADIYQTPRYLVIGTGKKITLECSQTMGHDKMYWYQQDPGMELHLIHYSYGVNSTEKGDLSSESTVSRIRTEHFPLTLESARPSHTSQYLCASSAGQGANTGELFFGEGSRLTVL.

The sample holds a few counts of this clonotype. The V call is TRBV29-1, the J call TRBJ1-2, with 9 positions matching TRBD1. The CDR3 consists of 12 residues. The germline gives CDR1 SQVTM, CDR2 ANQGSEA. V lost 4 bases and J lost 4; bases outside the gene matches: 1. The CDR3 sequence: CSVGDRVYGYTF. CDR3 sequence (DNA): TGCAGCGTTGGGGACAGGGTCTATGGCTACACCTTC.

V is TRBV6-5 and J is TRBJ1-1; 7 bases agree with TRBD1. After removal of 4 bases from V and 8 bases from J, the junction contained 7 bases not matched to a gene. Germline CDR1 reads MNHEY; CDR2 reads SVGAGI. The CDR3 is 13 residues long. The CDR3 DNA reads TGTGCCAGCAGTTTAAACCGACAGGGCGAAGCTTTCTTT. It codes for CASSLNRQGEAFF.

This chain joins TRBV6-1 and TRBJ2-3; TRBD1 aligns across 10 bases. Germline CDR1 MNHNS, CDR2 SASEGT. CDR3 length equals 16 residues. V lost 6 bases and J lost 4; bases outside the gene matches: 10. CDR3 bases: TGTGCCAGCAGGGCTTCCGGGACAGGGGAGGCAGATACGCAGTATTTT. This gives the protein CASRASGTGEADTQYF.

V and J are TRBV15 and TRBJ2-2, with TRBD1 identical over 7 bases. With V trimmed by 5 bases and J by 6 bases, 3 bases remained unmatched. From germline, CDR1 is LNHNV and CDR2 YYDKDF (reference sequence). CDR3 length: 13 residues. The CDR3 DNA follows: TGTGCCACCAGCTTAGGACAGGCCGGGGAGCTGTTTTTT. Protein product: CATSLGQAGELFF.

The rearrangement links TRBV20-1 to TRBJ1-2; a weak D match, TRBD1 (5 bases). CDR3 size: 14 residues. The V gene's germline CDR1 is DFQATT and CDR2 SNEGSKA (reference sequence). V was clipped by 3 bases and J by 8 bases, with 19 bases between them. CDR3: CSASRIAGDGGYTF. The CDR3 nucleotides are TGCAGTGCTAGCCGAATAGCCGGGGACGGGGGCTACACCTTC.

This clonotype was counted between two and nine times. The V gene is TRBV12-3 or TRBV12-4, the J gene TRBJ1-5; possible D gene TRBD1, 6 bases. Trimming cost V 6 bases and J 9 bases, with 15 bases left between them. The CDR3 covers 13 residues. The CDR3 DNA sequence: TGTGCCAGCAGGGACACGGGAGGGGGGCCCCAGCATTTT. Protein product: CASRDTGGGPQHF.

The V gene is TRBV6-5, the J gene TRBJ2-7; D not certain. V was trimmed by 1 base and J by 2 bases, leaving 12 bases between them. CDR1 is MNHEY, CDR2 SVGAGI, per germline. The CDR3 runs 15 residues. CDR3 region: CASSYFAESPYEQYF. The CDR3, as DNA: TGTGCCAGCAGTTACTTTGCGGAAAGCCCCTACGAGCAGTACTTC.

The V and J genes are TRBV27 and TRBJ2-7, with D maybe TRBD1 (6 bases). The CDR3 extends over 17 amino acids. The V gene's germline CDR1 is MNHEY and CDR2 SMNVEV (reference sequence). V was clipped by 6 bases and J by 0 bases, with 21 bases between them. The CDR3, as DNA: TGTGCCAGCAGAGCACCCCTTACAGGGATCGGCTCCTACGAGCAGTACTTC. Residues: CASRAPLTGIGSYEQYF.

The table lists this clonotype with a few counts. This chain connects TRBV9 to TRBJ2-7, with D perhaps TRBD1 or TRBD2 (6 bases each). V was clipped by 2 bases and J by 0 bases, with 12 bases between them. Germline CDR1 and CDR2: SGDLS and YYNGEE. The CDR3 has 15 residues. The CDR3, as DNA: TGTGCCAGCAGCGTCAGAGGGGGGAGCTCCTACGAGCAGTACTTC. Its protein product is CASSVRGGSSYEQYF.

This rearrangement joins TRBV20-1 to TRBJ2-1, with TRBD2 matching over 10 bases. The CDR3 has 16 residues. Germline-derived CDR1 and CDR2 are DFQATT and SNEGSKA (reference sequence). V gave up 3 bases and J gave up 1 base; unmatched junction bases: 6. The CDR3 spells CSARVLLAGSYNEQFF. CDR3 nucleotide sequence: TGCAGTGCTAGGGTGTTACTAGCGGGATCCTACAATGAGCAGTTCTTC.

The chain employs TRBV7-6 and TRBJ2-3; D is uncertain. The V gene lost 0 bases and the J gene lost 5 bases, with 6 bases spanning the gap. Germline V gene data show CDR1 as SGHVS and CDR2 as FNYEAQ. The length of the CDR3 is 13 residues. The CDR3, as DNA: TGTGCCAGCAGCTTAGCGATGGGAGATACGCAGTATTTT. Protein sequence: CASSLAMGDTQYF.

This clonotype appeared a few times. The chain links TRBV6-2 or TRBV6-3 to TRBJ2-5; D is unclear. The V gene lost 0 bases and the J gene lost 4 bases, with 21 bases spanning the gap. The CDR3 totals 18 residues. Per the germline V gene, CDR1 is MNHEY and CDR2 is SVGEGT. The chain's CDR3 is CASSYSITVAGWRETQYF. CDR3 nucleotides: TGTGCCAGCAGTTACTCGATTACCGTGGCAGGTTGGAGAGAGACCCAGTACTTC.

The CDR3 is CASSSPLTGWETQYF. The CDR3 nucleotides read TGTGCCAGCAGTTCGCCACTGACAGGTTGGGAGACCCAGTACTTC. The chain is built from TRBV12-3 or TRBV12-4 and TRBJ2-5; possible D gene TRBD1, 6 bases. The germline V and J ends were trimmed by 4 bases and 5 bases, with 17 bases remaining between them. CDR3 length: 15 amino acids.

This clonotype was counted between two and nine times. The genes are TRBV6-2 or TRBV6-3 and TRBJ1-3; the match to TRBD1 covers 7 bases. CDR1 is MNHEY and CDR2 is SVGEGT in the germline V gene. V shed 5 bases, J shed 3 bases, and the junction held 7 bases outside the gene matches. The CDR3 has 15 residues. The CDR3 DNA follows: TGTGCCAGCAGTCCGGACAGGCTTCTTGGAAACACCATATATTTT. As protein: CASSPDRLLGNTIYF.

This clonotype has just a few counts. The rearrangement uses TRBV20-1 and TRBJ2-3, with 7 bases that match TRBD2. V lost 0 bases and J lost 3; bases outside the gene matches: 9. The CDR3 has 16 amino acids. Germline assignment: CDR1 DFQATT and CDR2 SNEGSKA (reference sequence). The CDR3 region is CSARDLGGGSTDTQYF. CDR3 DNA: TGCAGTGCTAGAGATTTAGGCGGGGGAAGTACAGATACGCAGTATTTT.

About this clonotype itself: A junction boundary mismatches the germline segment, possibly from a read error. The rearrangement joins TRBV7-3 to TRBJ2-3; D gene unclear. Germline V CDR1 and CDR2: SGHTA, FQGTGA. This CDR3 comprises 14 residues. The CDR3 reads CASSLRPRGDMQYF. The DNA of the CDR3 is TGTGCCAGCAGCTTAAGGCCCCGTGGCGATATGCAGTATTTT.